This T cell receptor beta chain stems from a study of shared clonotypes between healthy human individuals. Study outcomes and limitations: Against clonotypes common to all four donors, non-shared ones had lower generation probabilities.

This clone was counted between two and nine times. What it binds is not known. With 5 bases removed from V and 7 bases from J, the gap between germline ends came to 15 bases. CDR1 MNHEY and CDR2 SMNVEV come from the germline V gene (reference sequence). The CDR3 is made up of 14 amino acids. Libraries were prepared by immunoSEQ multiplex PCR; TCRdb keeps only in-frame clonotypes and omits some of them. Among 740,000 or so clones listed, around 73% were seen once. The TCR originated in a woman under 40 in good health. Sequenced input: memory CD4+ T cells sorted from blood. Subset denoted: CD45RA-negative fraction. The chain joins TRBV27 to TRBJ2-1, with D perhaps assigned TRBD1 or TRBD2 (5 bases each). CDR3 amino acids: CASSPNRPGNEQFF. CDR3 DNA sequence: TGTGCCAGCAGTCCGAACAGGCCGGGGAATGAGCAGTTCTTC.